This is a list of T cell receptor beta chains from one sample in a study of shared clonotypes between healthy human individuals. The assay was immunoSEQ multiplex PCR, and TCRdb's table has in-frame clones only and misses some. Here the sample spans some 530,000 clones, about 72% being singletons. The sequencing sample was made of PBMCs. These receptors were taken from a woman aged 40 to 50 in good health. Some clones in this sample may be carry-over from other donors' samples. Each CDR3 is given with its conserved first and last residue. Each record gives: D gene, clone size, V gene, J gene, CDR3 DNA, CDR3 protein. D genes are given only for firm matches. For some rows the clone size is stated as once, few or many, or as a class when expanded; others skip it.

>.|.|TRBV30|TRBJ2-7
TGTGCCTGGAGTCCGCCGGCCCGGGGCTTTCGGCACGAGCAGTACTTC
CAWSPPARGFRHEQYF
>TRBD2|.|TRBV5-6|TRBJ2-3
TGTGCCAGCAGCTTGGGTCCTAGCGGGGGGGTCACAGATACGCAGTATTTT
CASSLGPSGGVTDTQYF
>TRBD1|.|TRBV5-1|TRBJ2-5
TGCGCCAGCAGCTTGACTGGGACAGGGGATGAAGAGACCCAGTACTTC
CASSLTGTGDEETQYF
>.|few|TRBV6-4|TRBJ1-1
TGTGCCAGCAGTGTAACCCGGAACACTGAAGCTTTCTTT
CASSVTRNTEAFF
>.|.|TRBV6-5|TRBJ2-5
TGTGCCAGCAGTTACGGAGGGACAGCGCAAGAGACCCAGTACTTC
CASSYGGTAQETQYF
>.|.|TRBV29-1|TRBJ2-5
TGCAGCGTCGGGGTAGGAGAGACCCAGTACTTC
CSVGVGETQYF
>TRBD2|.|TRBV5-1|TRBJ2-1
TGCGCCAGCAGCTTGGGACTAGCGATTAATGAGCAGTTCTTC
CASSLGLAINEQFF
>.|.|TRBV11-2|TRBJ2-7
TGTGCCAGCAGCACAGACAGCTCCTACGAGCAGTACTTC
CASSTDSSYEQYF
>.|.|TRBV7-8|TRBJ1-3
TGTGCCAGCAGCTTAGAGGGTTCAGGAAACACCATATATTTT
CASSLEGSGNTIYF
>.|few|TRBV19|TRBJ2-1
TGTGCCAGTAGTATAAGTTCAACAGGTTGGGGGAGTCGGAATGAGCAGTTCTTC
CASSISSTGWGSRNEQFF
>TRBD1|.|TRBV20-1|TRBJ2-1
TGCAGTGCTATGCCGGGACAGGGGGAGTTCTTC
CSAMPGQGEFF
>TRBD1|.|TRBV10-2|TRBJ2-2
TGCGCCAGCAGGATGGGGACAGTCACCGGGGAGCTGTTTTTT
CASRMGTVTGELFF
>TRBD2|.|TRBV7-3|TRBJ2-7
TGTGCCAGCAGCCCTACCGGACTAGCGGGAGGTGAAGAGCGCCACGAGCAGTACTTC
CASSPTGLAGGEERHEQYF
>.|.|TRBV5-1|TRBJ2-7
TGCGCCAGCAGCTCCAACCTAGAGGGCGAGCAGTACTTC
CASSSNLEGEQYF
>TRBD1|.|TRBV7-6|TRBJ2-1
TGTGCCAGCAGCCCCCGGACAGGGGGCAATGAGCAGTTCTTC
CASSPRTGGNEQFF
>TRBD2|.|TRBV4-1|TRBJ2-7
TGCGCCAGCAGCCAACTAGCGGAGGGGTACGAGCAGTACTTC
CASSQLAEGYEQYF
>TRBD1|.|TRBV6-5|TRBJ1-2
TGTGCCAGCAGTCTGGGACAGACCTATGGCTACACCTTC
CASSLGQTYGYTF
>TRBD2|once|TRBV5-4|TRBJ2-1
TGTGCCAGCAGCCAAAGCGGGAGCTATAATGAGCAGTTCTTC
CASSQSGSYNEQFF
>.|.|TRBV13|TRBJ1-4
TGTGCCAGCAGCTCCCCCGGGGCCCCTGTCGGAAAACTGTTTTTT
CASSSPGAPVGKLFF
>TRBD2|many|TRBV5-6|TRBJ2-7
TGTGCCAGCAGCTCGCCACTAGCGGATTCCTACGAGCAGTACTTC
CASSSPLADSYEQYF
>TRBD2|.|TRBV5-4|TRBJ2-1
TGTGCCAGCAGCTTGGAATTCCTAGCGGACAATGAGCAGTTCTTC
CASSLEFLADNEQFF
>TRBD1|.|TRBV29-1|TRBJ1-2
TGCAGCGACGACAGGGTTTTTCCCTCCTTC
CSDDRVFPSF
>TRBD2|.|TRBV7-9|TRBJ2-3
TGTGCCAGCAGCCAGCGGGGCATGGGGGATACGCAGTATTTT
CASSQRGMGDTQYF
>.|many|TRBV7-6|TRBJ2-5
TGTGCCAGCAGCCCAGGGGCGGCTACCCAAGAGACCCAGTACTTC
CASSPGAATQETQYF
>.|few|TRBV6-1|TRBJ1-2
TGTGCCGGAGCAGCGGGGGGAGGTGAAGGCTACACCTTC
CAGAAGGGEGYTF
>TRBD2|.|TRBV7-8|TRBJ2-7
TGTGCCAGCAGCATTAGAGGGACTAGCGTACCCTACGAGCAGTACTTC
CASSIRGTSVPYEQYF
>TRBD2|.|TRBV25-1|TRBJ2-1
TGTGCCACCACCCTAGGCGGGAGCTCCTACAATGAGCAGTTCTTC
CATTLGGSSYNEQFF
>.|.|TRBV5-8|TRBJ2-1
TGTGCCAGCCATTTCCGGGACGTTTACAATGAGCAGTTCTTC
CASHFRDVYNEQFF
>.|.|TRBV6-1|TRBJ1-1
TGTGCCAGCAGTGAAGGGGTGATGAACACTGAAGCTTTCTTT
CASSEGVMNTEAFF
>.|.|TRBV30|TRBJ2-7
TGTGCCTGGAGTGTTGGTGACAAGTACGAGCAGTACTTC
CAWSVGDKYEQYF
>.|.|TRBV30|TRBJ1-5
TGTGCCTGGAGTGAGGGAGGGCAGCCCCAGCATTTT
CAWSEGGQPQHF
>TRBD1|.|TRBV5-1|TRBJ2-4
TGCGCCAGCAGCTCCTCCGGGACAGAAAACATTCAGTACTTC
CASSSSGTENIQYF
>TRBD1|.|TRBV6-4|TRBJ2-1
TGTGCCAGCAGTGACAGTCAGGGGGCAGGGGAGCAGTTCTTC
CASSDSQGAGEQFF
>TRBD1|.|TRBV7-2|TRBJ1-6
TGTGCCAGCAGAAACCGGGACAGCTCCTATAATTCACCCCTCCACTTT
CASRNRDSSYNSPLHF